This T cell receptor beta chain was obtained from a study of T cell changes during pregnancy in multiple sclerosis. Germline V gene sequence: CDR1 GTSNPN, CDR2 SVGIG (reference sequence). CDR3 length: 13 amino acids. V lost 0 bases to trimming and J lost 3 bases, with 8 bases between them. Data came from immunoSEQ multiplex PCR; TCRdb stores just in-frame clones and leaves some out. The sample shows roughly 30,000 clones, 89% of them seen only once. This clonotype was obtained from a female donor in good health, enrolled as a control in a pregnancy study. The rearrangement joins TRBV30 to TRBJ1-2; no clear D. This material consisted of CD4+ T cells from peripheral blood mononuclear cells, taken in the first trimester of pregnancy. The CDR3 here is CAWSVDNYYGYTF. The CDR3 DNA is TGTGCCTGGAGTGTAGACAATTACTATGGCTACACCTTC.